The source of this T cell receptor (beta chain) is a study of T cell changes during pregnancy in multiple sclerosis. The germline V gene has CDR1 SGHTA and CDR2 FQGNSA. The CDR3 sequence is 15 residues long. Trimming at V came to 5 bases and at J to 7 bases, leaving 8 bases not matched to a gene. Measured with immunoSEQ multiplex PCR; TCRdb has only the in-frame clones, and not every one. The data contain more than 35,000 clones, around 90% of them seen just once; the ten biggest clones take up 0.45% to 0.7%. The sequenced sample was CD4+ T cells from peripheral blood mononuclear cells, obtained in the second trimester of pregnancy. The chain couples TRBV7-2 to TRBJ1-4; 9 bases line up with TRBD1. The source of this sequence is a female donor with multiple sclerosis, enrolled in a pregnancy study. In DNA form, the CDR3 reads TGTGCCAGCAGCCAGTCCGGGACAGGGCTTGAAAAACTGTTTTTT. This codes for CASSQSGTGLEKLFF.